This T cell receptor beta chain was sequenced in a study of early T cells in non-severe SARS-CoV-2 infection. General study points: Sequences matched to VDJdb favored anti-spike CD8 responses, while private and CD4 specificities were missed.

The CDR3 runs to 16 residues. Germline CDR1 and CDR2: SGHRS and YFSETQ. V was shortened by 0 bases and J by 8 bases, with 18 bases between the two germline ends. As regards this clonotype: Its matching antigen is unknown.

Researchers attached unique molecular identifiers to individual cDNA molecules. Each CDR3 protein gets one entry after TCRdb re-called the 5' RACE reads with MiXCR. The sample shows about 33,000 distinct CDR3 sequences, approximately 5% of them seen only once. The sequence was obtained from an adult who was a healthcare worker with PCR-confirmed SARS-CoV-2 infection or an uninfected control (not recorded which). The chain carries TRBV5-1 and TRBJ1-3, with D possibly being TRBD1 (5 bases). What was sequenced was whole blood. CDR3 protein: CASSLAPGTPKDTIYF. The CDR3 region has the DNA TGCGCCAGCAGCTTGGCCCCGGGGACCCCTAAAGACACCATATATTTT.